The 27 T cell receptor beta chains below come from one sample, sequenced in a study of neurological immune-mediated disorders. TCRdb used MiXCR to reprocess the 5' RACE reads, holding one entry per CDR3 protein. Counted here are about 74,000 distinct CDR3 sequences, less than 5.5% occurring once; the ten biggest clones make up 6.5% to 9%. Sequencing was performed on PBMCs. These TCRs come from a man aged 18 to 29 with multiple sclerosis.

This clonotype was detected only a few times. The chain uses TRBV29-1 and TRBJ1-5, with TRBD1 matching over 8 bases. Germline CDR1 SQVTM, CDR2 ANQGSEA. The CDR3 has 13 residues. V was pared by 6 bases and J by 6 bases, with 7 bases of the junction left unmatched. The CDR3 protein is CSVSDRAGQPQHF. CDR3 nucleotides: TGCAGCGTCTCGGACAGGGCTGGTCAGCCCCAGCATTTT.

Many counts were recorded for this clonotype. This chain connects TRBV12-3 or TRBV12-4 to TRBJ1-1; D not resolved. Trimming took off 5 bases at V and 10 bases at J, with 17 bases between the two ends. CDR3 length equals 13 residues. CDR3 residues: CASSEPGSQVAFF. CDR3 DNA: TGTGCCAGCAGTGAACCCGGGTCGCAAGTAGCTTTCTTT.

Of note for this clonotype: A much larger clone lies one base from this, so it may be a read error. This chain links TRBV5-6 with TRBJ2-4; no clear D. The CDR3 spans 13 residues. CDR1 and CDR2 from the germline V gene are SGHDT and YYEEEE. CDR3 bases: TGTGCCAGCGCCGGGTTAGCCAAAAAAATTCAGTACTTC. Translating it yields CASAGLAKKIQYF.

This clonotype has ten or more counts. The chain joins TRBV28 to TRBJ2-7, with D perhaps given as TRBD1 or TRBD2 (5 bases each). Trimming took off 6 bases at V and 4 bases at J, with 19 bases between the two ends. Germline CDR1 MDHEN, CDR2 SYDVKM. This CDR3 is 15 amino acids long. The CDR3 DNA reads as TGTGCCAGCAGGGCCGGGACCGGGACCGAGTACGAGCAGTACTTC. Translation: CASRAGTGTEYEQYF.

This clonotype was counted many times. The rearrangement uses TRBV4-3 and TRBJ2-3; 7 bases map to TRBD2. Germline CDR1 reads LGHNA; CDR2 reads YSLEER. This CDR3 is built from 15 residues. Losses at the gene ends were 3 bases for V and 2 bases for J; bases not matched to a gene: 5. This chain's CDR3 is CASSHRDYYTDTQYF. In nucleotides, the CDR3 is TGCGCCAGCAGCCACCGGGACTATTACACAGATACGCAGTATTTT.

The table lists this clonotype with many counts. The chain employs TRBV20-1 and TRBJ1-2; D is unresolved. CDR3 length: 12 residues. Germline lookup yields CDR1 DFQATT and CDR2 SNEGSKA (reference sequence). The V and J ends lost 6 bases and 7 bases respectively, with 15 bases between them. This CDR3 reads CSAPGELRGYTF. CDR3 bases: TGCAGTGCCCCCGGGGAGTTGCGTGGCTACACCTTC.

This clonotype was seen ten or more times. The chain joins TRBV7-9 to TRBJ1-3; unclear D gene. Trimming removed 3 bases from V and 4 bases from J, with 7 bases in between. Per germline, CDR1 SEHNR and CDR2 FQNEAQ (reference sequence). CDR3 length equals 13 residues. The CDR3 sequence: CASSLGEGNTIYF. CDR3 DNA sequence: TGTGCCAGCAGCTTGGGAGAGGGAAACACCATATATTTT.

At least ten counts were recorded for this clonotype. CDR3 sequence (DNA): TGCAGTGCTAGAGGACAGGGGGCGCGTGGCTACACCTTC. It yields the protein CSARGQGARGYTF. V and J are TRBV20-1 and TRBJ1-2, with 10 nucleotides matching TRBD1. Germline V gives CDR1 DFQATT, CDR2 SNEGSKA (reference sequence). V lost 1 base to trimming and J lost 7 bases; unmatched junction nucleotides: 3. This CDR3 contains 13 residues.

This clonotype was seen at least ten times. The chain has TRBV5-1 and TRBJ2-1; no clear D. Germline-derived CDR1 and CDR2 are SGHRS and YFSETQ. V lost 0 bases and J lost 4, with 11 bases in between. The CDR3 is 15 amino acids. CDR3 residues: CASSLAKDGYNEQFF. The CDR3 nucleotides read TGCGCCAGCAGCTTGGCCAAAGACGGGTACAATGAGCAGTTCTTC.

This clonotype has at least ten counts. The rearrangement links TRBV20-1 to TRBJ2-7; no clear D. V lost 5 bases and J lost 2, with 10 bases in between. CDR3 length: 12 residues. Per the germline V gene, CDR1 is DFQATT and CDR2 is SNEGSKA (reference sequence). This CDR3 is CSAPWSAYEQYF. CDR3 in DNA: TGCAGTGCTCCCTGGTCAGCCTACGAGCAGTACTTC.

This clonotype showed up just a few times. One end of the junction does not line up with germline, which may come from a read error. The chain couples TRBV9 to TRBJ1-6; D might be TRBD1 (6 bases). CDR3 length: 16 residues. Germline V CDR1 and CDR2: SGDLS, YYNGEE. As DNA, the CDR3 is TGTGCCAGCAGCCCCCCTCCGGGGGCTCTTAATTCACCCCTCAACTTT. Amino acids: CASSPPPGALNSPLNF.

There are many counts of this clonotype. The chain joins TRBV5-1 to TRBJ1-1; the match to TRBD1 covers 11 bases. Trimming removed 6 bases from V and 1 base from J; junction bases left unmatched: 11. This CDR3 is built from 17 residues. Germline CDR1 and CDR2: SGHRS and YFSETQ. The CDR3 sequence: CASNPGQGARWNTEAFF. The CDR3 coding sequence is TGCGCCAGCAATCCAGGACAGGGGGCGCGATGGAACACTGAAGCTTTCTTT.

This chain connects TRBV12-2 to TRBJ1-5; the table's D call, TRBD1, has no DNA check behind it. TRBV12-2 is flagged as a pseudogene. The CDR3 consists of 18 residues. The CDR3 is CASRLGWGQEYSNQPQNF. The DNA for the CDR3 is TGTGCAAGTCGCTTAGGTTGGGGGCAGGAGTATAGCAATCAGCCCCAGAATTTT.

As DNA, the CDR3 is TGTGCCAGCAGCAAAATAAGGGGGCCAAATTCACCCCTCAACTTT. The encoded protein is CASSKIRGPNSPLNF. The rearrangement uses TRBV21-1 and TRBJ1-6; the D call TRBD1 from the table was never checked on the DNA. TRBV21-1 has pseudogene status. CDR3 length: 15 amino acids.

The table lists this clonotype with many counts. The chain has TRBV20-1 and TRBJ2-1; D may be TRBD1 or TRBD2 (6 bases each). The length of the CDR3 is 22 residues. V was shortened by 0 bases and J by 0 bases, with 30 bases between the two germline ends. The germline V gene encodes CDR1 DFQATT and CDR2 SNEGSKA (reference sequence). The DNA for the CDR3 is TGCAGTGCTAGAGACCTGCTGGGGGGCGAAACTCTGAGCCAGAGCTCCTACAATGAGCAGTTCTTC. Protein: CSARDLLGGETLSQSSYNEQFF.

This clonotype was picked up many times. The chain uses TRBV7-2 and TRBJ2-7; D not resolved. Germline-derived CDR1 and CDR2 are SGHTA and FQGNSA. The length of the CDR3 is 13 residues. Trimming took 2 bases from V and 2 from J, leaving 7 bases between them. CDR3 region: CASSLNSPYEQYF. Here the CDR3 DNA reads TGTGCCAGCAGCTTAAACAGTCCCTACGAGCAGTACTTC.

This clonotype was seen many times. The chain has TRBV6-6 and TRBJ2-6, with no clear D. Germline V gene sequence: CDR1 MNHNY, CDR2 SVGAGI (reference sequence). V lost 2 bases, J lost 0 bases, and 11 bases lay in between. The CDR3 runs to 17 residues. The CDR3 loop is CASSYEGSPSGANVLTF. Here the CDR3 DNA reads TGTGCCAGCAGTTACGAAGGCAGCCCCTCTGGGGCCAACGTCCTGACTTTC.

This clonotype was seen many times. This chain connects TRBV20-1 to TRBJ2-1; 11 positions match TRBD2. CDR1 is DFQATT and CDR2 is SNEGSKA in the germline V gene (reference sequence). This CDR3 comprises 15 residues. Trimming cost V 1 base and J 5 bases; bases outside gene matches: 4. The chain's CDR3 is CSARVLAGGNNEQFF. Written as DNA, the CDR3 is TGCAGTGCTAGAGTTCTAGCGGGGGGTAACAATGAGCAGTTCTTC.

This clonotype was seen many times. This chain joins TRBV5-1 and TRBJ1-1, with no clear D. V was clipped by 0 bases and J by 5 bases, with 8 bases between them. The CDR3 has 13 residues. Germline V gene data show CDR1 as SGHRS and CDR2 as YFSETQ. CDR3 in DNA: TGCGCCAGCAGCTTGGCCTCGGCGACTGAAGCTTTCTTT. Its protein product is CASSLASATEAFF.

This clonotype was seen more than once but under ten times. Because the CDR3's place on the DNA is in doubt, the DNA is left out and the CDR3 is given as listed by TCRdb. The rearrangement joins TRBV29-1 to TRBJ1-5; TRBD1 is the table's D call and was not checked against the DNA. The CDR3 adds up to 14 amino acids, both ends counted. Germline assignment: CDR1 SQVTM and CDR2 ANQGSEA. The CDR3 region is CSVATGSGIQPQNF.

At least ten counts were recorded for this clonotype. The chain joins TRBV7-9 to TRBJ1-1; no reliable D call. V lost 1 base and J 7 bases, leaving 7 bases between the germline ends. Germline V gene lookup returns CDR1 SEHNR and CDR2 FQNEAQ (reference sequence). The CDR3 runs 12 residues. CDR3 nucleotide sequence: TGTGCCAGCAGCTTAGAAGGGTATGAAGCTTTCTTT. The encoded protein is CASSLEGYEAFF.

A note on this clonotype: A much more abundant neighbour one base away suggests this may be a read error. The chain carries TRBV5-1 and TRBJ2-1, with unresolved D. V shed 4 bases and J shed 10 bases, with 15 bases lying between them. The germline V gene encodes CDR1 SGHRS and CDR2 YFSETQ. The CDR3 has 13 residues. This CDR3 reads CASSIGKVGEQFF. The CDR3 nucleotides read TGCGCCAGCAGCATAGGAAAGGTAGGGGAGCAGTTCTTC.

This clonotype was seen many times. The chain carries TRBV6-2 or TRBV6-3 and TRBJ2-2; no firm D call. Deletions cut 5 bases from V and 4 bases from J, with 11 bases between. CDR1 is MNHEY, CDR2 SVGEGT, per germline. The CDR3 totals 14 residues. CDR3 DNA sequence: TGTGCCAGCAGTCGCGATAGTGGCACCGGGGAGCTGTTTTTT. The encoded protein is CASSRDSGTGELFF.

This clonotype was detected many times. The J gene is TRBJ2-5, the V gene TRBV5-1; 8 nucleotides line up with TRBD1. CDR1 and CDR2 (germline): SGHRS, YFSETQ. The CDR3 loop spans 14 amino acids. V shed 6 bases and J 1 base; nucleotides not matched to a gene: 5. In DNA, the CDR3 is TGCGCCAGCAACCCCGGGACAGGCCAAGAGACCCAGTACTTC. This sequence encodes CASNPGTGQETQYF.

This clonotype was counted a few times. The J gene is TRBJ2-4, the V gene TRBV28; 8 nucleotides line up with TRBD2. V lost 2 bases to trimming and J lost 4 bases; unmatched junction nucleotides: 4. Germline V lookup: CDR1 MDHEN, CDR2 SYDVKM. The CDR3 covers 15 residues. The CDR3 nucleotides are TGTGCCAGCAGTTTACGAGCGGGGGCGAAAAACATTCAGTACTTC. This translates into CASSLRAGAKNIQYF.

About this clonotype itself: A much larger clone differs by one base, so this may be a read error. DNA for the CDR3: TGTGCCAGCAGCCCTCCGGGAAAGGGGAACACTGAAGCTTTCTTT. This codes for CASSPPGKGNTEAFF. This rearrangement joins TRBV7-7 to TRBJ1-1; no reliable D call. The germline V and J ends were trimmed by 5 bases and 1 base, with 14 bases remaining between them. The CDR3 is made up of 15 amino acids. Germline V gives CDR1 SSHAT, CDR2 FNYEAQ (reference sequence).

This clonotype has a handful of counts. The V call is TRBV4-2, the J call TRBJ2-1; 10 positions agree with TRBD2. V was pared by 4 bases and J by 0 bases, with 12 bases of the junction left unmatched. CDR3 length: 19 residues. Germline CDR1 is LGHNA and CDR2 is YNFKEQ. CDR3 DNA sequence: TGTGCCAGCAGCCCCCGGGTAGCGGGAGGACAGAGCTCCTACAATGAGCAGTTCTTC. Its protein is CASSPRVAGGQSSYNEQFF.